The subject of this entry is one TCR beta chain. This clone was detected only once. Its specific antigen is unknown. Qualities for individual bases were not recorded, and no much larger clone is one base off. In the prospective study, participants were about 18 to 89 years old, resided in fewer than 25 geographic areas of the United States, and were enrolled through a virtual design. Cohort assignment in the prospective study relied on participant-reported clinical history from a screening survey and a study questionnaire. Recovered participants in ImmuneRACE Cohort 3 were defined as having two consecutive negative NP/OP PCR tests, clearance from a healthcare professional, or resolution of symptoms. In the prospective study, mobile phlebotomists collected whole blood, serum and a nasopharyngeal or oropharyngeal swab from each participant. Participants in the prospective study had the option to provide additional blood draws and questionnaires over an approximately 2-month period. Prospective study blood samples were shipped either frozen or at room temperature before DNA extraction.

The data derive from a study of blood T cell repertoires in COVID-19 (dated by TCRdb to the early 2020s). General notes on the study: Collaborator samples came from the United States, Italy and Spain and covered acute and convalescent phases of COVID-19. The material from the prospective study consisted of cDNA or gDNA derived from T cells, B-cell-depleted T cells, or PBMCs. Subjects who had been exposed to COVID-19, were actively infected with it, or had recovered from it provided the deeply sampled blood TCRbeta repertoires that made up the dataset. The repertoires were released in a freely available public database intended as a resource for research on the immune response to SARS-CoV-2. The samples were drawn from two sources: the first 160 participants of the ongoing ImmuneRACE study, and approximately 1,300 subjects contributed by 6 global collaborators. Sample metadata almost always included a de-identified subject ID, COVID-19 status, age in years and sex. HLA class I and class II types, where available, came from metadata supplied by the sample provider rather than from assay-based typing.

TCRbeta CDR3 regions were amplified from genomic DNA using the immunoSEQ Assay, a bias-controlled multiplex PCR. The authors processed their data as follows. The number of nucleated cells in each sample was estimated by amplification of reference gene primers within the assay. To quantify the absolute abundance of each unique TCRbeta CDR3 rearrangement, sequence reads were collapsed and filtered. For each sample, productive Simpson clonality was calculated as the square root of Simpson's diversity index over productive rearrangements. TCRdb re-hosts the immuneACCESS table, in-frame sequences only. Its copies lack some clones; in the studies checked, an unresolved V gene accounts for under half of them, and the cause for the rest is not known. For V, J and clone size, that table is used; D and trimming come from the DNA. The table for this sample lists approximately 160,000 clones; over 75% of them were counted only once. About 5.6% of the sample is held by the ten biggest clonotypes.

What the work shows at the level of the full study, not this receptor alone: How much clinical and demographic metadata was included differed by source and by participant, and the metadata was provided uncurated.

The sample taken for sequencing was PBMCs or T cells enriched from blood (not recorded which). The receptor was derived from a man between 40 and 49 years old who had recovered from COVID-19.

Read as DNA, the sequence is TGTGCCAGCAGCTTACGAGCTGGGGGGGCCTGGGATACGCAGTATTTT. Translated, this is CASSLRAGGAWDTQYF. In this chain, TRBV11-2 is recombined with TRBJ2-3; D gene: possibly TRBD2, on 7 matching bases. The germline ends are 18 bases apart after V is trimmed by 2 bases and J by 6 bases. Sequences SGHAT (CDR1) and FQNNGV (CDR2) are obtained from the germline V gene. From its cysteine to its phenylalanine, the CDR3 spans 16 amino acids. Solely the CDR3 DNA is kept, with 48 bases framed from the first base.